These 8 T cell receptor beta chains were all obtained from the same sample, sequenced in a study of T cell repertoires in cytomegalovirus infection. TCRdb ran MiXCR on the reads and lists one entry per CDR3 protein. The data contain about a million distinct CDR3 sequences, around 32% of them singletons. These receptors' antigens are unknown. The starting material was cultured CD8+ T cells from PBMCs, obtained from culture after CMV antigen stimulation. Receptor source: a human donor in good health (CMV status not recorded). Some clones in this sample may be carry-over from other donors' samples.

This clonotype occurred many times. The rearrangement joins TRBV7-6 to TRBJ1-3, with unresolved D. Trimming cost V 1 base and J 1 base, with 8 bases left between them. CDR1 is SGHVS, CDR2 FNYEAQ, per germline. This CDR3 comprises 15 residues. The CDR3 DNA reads TGTGCCAGCAGCTTAGACCCGGTTTCTGGAAACACCATATATTTT. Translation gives CASSLDPVSGNTIYF. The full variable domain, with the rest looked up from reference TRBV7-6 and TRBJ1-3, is GAGVSQSPRYKVTKRGQDVALRCDPISGHVSLYWYRQALGQGPEFLTYFNYEAQQDKSGLPNDRFSAERPEGSISTLTIQRTEQRDSAMYRCASSLDPVSGNTIYFGEGSWLTVV.

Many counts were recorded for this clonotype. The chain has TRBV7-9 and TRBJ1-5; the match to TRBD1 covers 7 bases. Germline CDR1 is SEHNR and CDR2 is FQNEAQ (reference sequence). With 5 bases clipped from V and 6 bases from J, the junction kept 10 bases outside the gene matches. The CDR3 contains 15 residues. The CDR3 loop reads CASSAGTESVQPQHF. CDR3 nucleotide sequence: TGTGCCAGCAGCGCCGGGACAGAAAGTGTTCAGCCCCAGCATTTT.

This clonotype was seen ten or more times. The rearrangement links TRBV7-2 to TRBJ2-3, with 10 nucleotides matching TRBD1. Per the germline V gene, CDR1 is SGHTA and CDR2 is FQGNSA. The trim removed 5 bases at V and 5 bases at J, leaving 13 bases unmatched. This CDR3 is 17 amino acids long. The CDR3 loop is CASSPPADGQGGDTQYF. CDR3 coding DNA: TGTGCCAGCAGCCCGCCGGCAGACGGACAGGGGGGAGATACGCAGTATTTT.

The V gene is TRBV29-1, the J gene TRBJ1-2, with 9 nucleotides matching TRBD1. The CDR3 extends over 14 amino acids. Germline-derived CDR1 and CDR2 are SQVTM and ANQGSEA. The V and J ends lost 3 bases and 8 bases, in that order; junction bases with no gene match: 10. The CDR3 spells CSVDYHRGQGGYTF. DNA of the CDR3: TGCAGCGTTGATTACCACAGGGGGCAGGGGGGCTACACCTTC.

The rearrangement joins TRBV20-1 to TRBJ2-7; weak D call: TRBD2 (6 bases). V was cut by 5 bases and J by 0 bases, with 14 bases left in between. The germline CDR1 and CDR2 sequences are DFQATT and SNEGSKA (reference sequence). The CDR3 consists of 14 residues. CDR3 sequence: CSAAWRDRSYEQYF. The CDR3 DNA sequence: TGCAGTGCTGCCTGGCGGGACCGCTCCTACGAGCAGTACTTC.

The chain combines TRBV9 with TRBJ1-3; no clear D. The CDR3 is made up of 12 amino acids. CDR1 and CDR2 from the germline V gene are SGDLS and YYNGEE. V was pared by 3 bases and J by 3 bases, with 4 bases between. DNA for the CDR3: TGTGCCAGCAGCGGGCGTGGAAACACCATATATTTT. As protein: CASSGRGNTIYF.

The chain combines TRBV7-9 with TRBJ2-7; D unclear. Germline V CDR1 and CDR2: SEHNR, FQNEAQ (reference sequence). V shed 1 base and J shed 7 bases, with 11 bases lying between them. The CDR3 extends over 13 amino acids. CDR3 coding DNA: TGTGCCAGCAGCTTAGAAGGACCGGAGGAGCAGTACGTC. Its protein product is CASSLEGPEEQYV.

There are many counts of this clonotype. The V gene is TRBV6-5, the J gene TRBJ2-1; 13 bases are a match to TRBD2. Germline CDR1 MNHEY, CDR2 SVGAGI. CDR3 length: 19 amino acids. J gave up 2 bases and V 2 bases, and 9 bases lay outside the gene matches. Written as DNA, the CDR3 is TGTGCCAGCAGTTACCCCGGGACTAGCGGGGAGGGGGCCTACAATGAGCAGTTCTTC. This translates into CASSYPGTSGEGAYNEQFF.